These T cell receptor beta chains were read from a single sample in a study of T cells after yellow fever vaccination. One entry per CDR3 protein results from TCRdb running MiXCR on the 5' RACE reads. This sample carries 610,000 or so distinct CDR3 sequences, approximately 13% of them seen once, and the ten largest clones take 14% to 15%. This sample comprised PBMCs, obtained on the day of the yellow fever booster vaccination. These receptors came from a man under 40 who received the YFV17D yellow fever vaccine. Both conserved end residues are part of each CDR3. The D gene is left open where the match is weak. Size is omitted from some rows. Given values are once, few, many or a class for expanded clones.

abundance	d_gene	v_gene	j_gene	CDR3aa	CDR3nt
NA	NA	TRBV20-1	TRBJ1-5	CSARNIQGSNYNQPQHF	TGCAGTGCTAGAAATATACAGGGCTCCAATTACAATCAGCCCCAGCATTTT
few	NA	TRBV6-1	TRBJ2-5	CASTPLSEGSGETQYF	TGTGCCAGCACCCCGCTCTCAGAGGGTTCGGGGGAGACCCAGTACTTC
few	NA	TRBV5-4	TRBJ1-1	CASSIDTGPTEAFF	TGTGCCAGCAGCATAGACACAGGACCCACTGAAGCTTTCTTT
NA	NA	TRBV5-1	TRBJ1-3	CASRDDGYSGNTIYF	TGCGCCAGCAGGGACGACGGCTACTCTGGAAACACCATATATTTT
few	TRBD2	TRBV5-1	TRBJ2-3	CASSSSSGPTDTQYF	TGCGCCAGCAGCTCATCTAGCGGTCCCACAGATACGCAGTATTTT
NA	TRBD2	TRBV20-1	TRBJ2-3	CSAPRGGAGDTQYF	TGCAGTGCTCCCCGGGGAGGGGCGGGAGATACGCAGTATTTT
NA	NA	TRBV18	TRBJ1-1	CASSAELGTTEAFF	TGTGCCAGCTCCGCGGAGTTGGGGACCACTGAAGCTTTCTTT
many	TRBD2	TRBV24-1	TRBJ2-1	CATSGISGRASYNEQFF	TGTGCCACCAGTGGAATTAGCGGGAGGGCCAGCTACAATGAGCAGTTCTTC
few	NA	TRBV6-1	TRBJ1-6	CASKPQGWGYNSPLHF	TGTGCCAGCAAGCCCCAAGGGTGGGGATATAATTCACCCCTCCACTTT
few	NA	TRBV5-6	TRBJ1-5	CASSLARQPNQPQHF	TGTGCCAGCAGCTTGGCCCGGCAGCCCAATCAGCCCCAGCATTTT
NA	NA	TRBV6-1	TRBJ1-4	CASSQIEKLFF	TGTGCCAGCAGCCAAATCGAAAAACTGTTTTTT
NA	TRBD2	TRBV5-6	TRBJ2-7	CASSSLAGGADEQYF	TGTGCCAGCAGCTCCCTAGCGGGAGGGGCCGACGAGCAGTACTTC
NA	NA	TRBV15	TRBJ2-5	CATSRVVTNQETQYF	TGTGCCACCAGCAGAGTAGTGACTAATCAAGAGACCCAGTACTTC
many	NA	TRBV7-9	TRBJ2-7	CASSLPTHEQYF	TGTGCCAGCAGCTTACCAACTCACGAGCAGTACTTC
many	NA	TRBV12-3/TRBV12-4	TRBJ2-1	CASSLGAVEQFF	TGTGCCAGCAGTTTAGGTGCAGTTGAGCAGTTCTTC
few	NA	TRBV29-1	TRBJ1-2	CSVDPKGFSGNYGYTF	TGCAGCGTTGATCCCAAGGGGTTCAGTGGGAACTATGGCTACACCTTC
NA	TRBD2	TRBV3-1	TRBJ2-2	CACSQPPTSGSVGELFF	TGTGCCTGCAGCCAACCTCCGACTAGCGGGAGTGTCGGGGAGCTGTTTTTT
few	TRBD1	TRBV5-1	TRBJ2-5	CASSLHRQGAGETQYF	TGCGCCAGCAGCCTACATAGACAGGGGGCGGGAGAGACCCAGTACTTC
many	NA	TRBV5-4	TRBJ2-1	CASSLARYNEQFF	TGTGCCAGCAGCTTGGCAAGGTACAATGAGCAGTTCTTC
NA	NA	TRBV9	TRBJ1-3	CASSVVSEPLANTIYF	TGTGCCAGCAGCGTAGTATCGGAACCTCTGGCAAACACCATATATTTT
many	TRBD2	TRBV12-3/TRBV12-4	TRBJ2-2	CASSPNSGRVTGELFF	TGTGCCAGCAGCCCAAATAGCGGGAGGGTTACCGGGGAGCTGTTTTTT
NA	NA	TRBV12-3/TRBV12-4	TRBJ2-1	CASTQGQKGNEQFF	TGTGCCAGCACCCAGGGCCAAAAAGGGAATGAGCAGTTCTTC
NA	NA	TRBV7-6	TRBJ2-2	CASSPGTRETGELFF	TGTGCCAGCAGCCCCGGGACTCGAGAGACCGGGGAGCTGTTTTTT
NA	NA	TRBV7-8	TRBJ2-2	CASSGRSGHNTGELFF	TGTGCCAGCAGCGGAAGATCGGGGCACAACACCGGGGAGCTGTTTTTT
many	NA	TRBV3-1	TRBJ2-2	CASSRELSPGELFF	TGTGCCAGCAGCCGGGAGCTCTCCCCCGGGGAGCTGTTTTTT
NA	NA	TRBV7-2	TRBJ2-3	CASSHGTITDTQYF	TGTGCCAGCAGCCACGGGACAATCACAGATACGCAGTATTTT